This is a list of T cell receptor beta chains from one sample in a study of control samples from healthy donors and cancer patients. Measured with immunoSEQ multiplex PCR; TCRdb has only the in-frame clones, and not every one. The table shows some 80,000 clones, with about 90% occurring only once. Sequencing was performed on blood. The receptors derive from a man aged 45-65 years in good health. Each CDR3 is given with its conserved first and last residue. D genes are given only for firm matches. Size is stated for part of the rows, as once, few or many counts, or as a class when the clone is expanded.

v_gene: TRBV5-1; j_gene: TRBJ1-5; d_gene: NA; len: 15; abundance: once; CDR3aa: CASSSAPGREKPQHF; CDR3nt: TGCGCCAGCAGCTCGGCCCCGGGCAGGGAGAAGCCCCAGCATTTT
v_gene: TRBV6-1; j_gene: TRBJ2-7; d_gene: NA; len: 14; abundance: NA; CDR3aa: CASSEQGGRYEQYF; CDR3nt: TGTGCCAGCAGTGAACAAGGAGGGCGCTACGAGCAGTACTTC
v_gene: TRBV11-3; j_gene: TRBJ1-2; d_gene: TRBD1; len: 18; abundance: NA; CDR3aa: CASSLARGTGAFNYGYTF; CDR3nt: TGTGCCAGCAGCTTAGCCCGGGGAACAGGGGCATTTAACTATGGCTACACCTTC
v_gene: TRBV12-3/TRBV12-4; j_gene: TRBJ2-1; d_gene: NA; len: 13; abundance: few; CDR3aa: CASSYLLTSGEFF; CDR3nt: TGTGCCAGCAGTTACTTGCTAACTAGTGGGGAGTTCTTC
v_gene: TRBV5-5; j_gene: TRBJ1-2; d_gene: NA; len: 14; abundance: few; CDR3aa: CASSLGQGIYGYTF; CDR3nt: TGTGCCAGCAGCTTGGGCCAGGGGATCTATGGCTACACCTTC
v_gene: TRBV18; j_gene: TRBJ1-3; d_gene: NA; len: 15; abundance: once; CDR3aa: CASSPRDYSGNTIYF; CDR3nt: TGTGCCAGCTCACCTAGGGATTACTCTGGAAACACCATATATTTT
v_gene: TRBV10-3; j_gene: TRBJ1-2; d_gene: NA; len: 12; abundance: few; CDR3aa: CATSGGNYGYTF; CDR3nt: TGTGCCACGTCGGGGGGTAACTATGGCTACACCTTC
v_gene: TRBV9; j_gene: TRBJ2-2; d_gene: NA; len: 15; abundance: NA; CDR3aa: CASKGTGGFTGELFF; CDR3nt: TGTGCCAGCAAGGGGACCGGGGGTTTCACCGGGGAGCTGTTTTTT
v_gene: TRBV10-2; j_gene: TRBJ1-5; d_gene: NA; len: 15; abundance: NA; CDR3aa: CASSVTGVGGQPQHF; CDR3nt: TGCGCCAGCAGTGTGACGGGGGTAGGGGGGCAGCCCCAGCATTTT
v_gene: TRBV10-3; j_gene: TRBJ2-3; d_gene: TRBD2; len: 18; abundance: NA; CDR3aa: CAISEGLAGARRTDTQYF; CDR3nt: TGTGCCATCAGTGAGGGACTAGCGGGGGCTAGACGCACAGATACGCAGTATTTT
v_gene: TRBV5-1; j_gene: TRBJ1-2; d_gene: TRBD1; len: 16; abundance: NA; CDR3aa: CASSAPGTGQYNGYTF; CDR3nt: TGCGCCAGCAGCGCCCCTGGGACGGGACAGTATAATGGCTACACCTTC
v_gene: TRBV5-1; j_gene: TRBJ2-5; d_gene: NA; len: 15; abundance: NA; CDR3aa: CASSFWGGAVETQYF; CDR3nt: TGCGCCAGCAGCTTTTGGGGGGGGGCCGTGGAGACCCAGTACTTC
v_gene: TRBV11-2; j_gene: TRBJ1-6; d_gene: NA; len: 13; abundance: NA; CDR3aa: CASSQGTSTPLHF; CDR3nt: TGTGCCAGCAGCCAAGGGACATCCACACCCCTCCACTTT
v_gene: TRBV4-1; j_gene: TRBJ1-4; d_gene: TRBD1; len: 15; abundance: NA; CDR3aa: CASSPVTGGYEKLFF; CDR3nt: TGCGCCAGCAGCCCCGTGACAGGGGGCTATGAAAAACTGTTTTTT
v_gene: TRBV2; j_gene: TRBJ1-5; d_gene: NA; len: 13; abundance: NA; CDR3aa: CASSEGGGQPQHF; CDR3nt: TGTGCCAGCAGTGAGGGGGGCGGTCAGCCCCAGCATTTT
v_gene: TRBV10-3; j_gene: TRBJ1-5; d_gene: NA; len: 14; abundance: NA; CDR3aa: CAISGTADNQPQHF; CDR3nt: TGTGCCATCAGTGGGACGGCGGACAATCAGCCCCAGCATTTT
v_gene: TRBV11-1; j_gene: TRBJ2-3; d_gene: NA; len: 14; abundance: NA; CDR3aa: CASSRVPPTDTQYF; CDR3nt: TGTGCCAGCAGCCGGGTACCCCCTACAGATACGCAGTATTTT
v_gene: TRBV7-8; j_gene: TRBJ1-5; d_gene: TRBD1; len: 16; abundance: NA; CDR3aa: CASSLVGTGDIQPQHF; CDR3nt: TGTGCCAGCAGCTTAGTTGGGACAGGGGATATTCAGCCCCAGCATTTT
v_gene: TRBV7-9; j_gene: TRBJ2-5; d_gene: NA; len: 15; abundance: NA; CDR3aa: CASSLPPRGQETQYF; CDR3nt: TGTGCCAGCAGCTTACCCCCTCGGGGCCAAGAGACCCAGTACTTC
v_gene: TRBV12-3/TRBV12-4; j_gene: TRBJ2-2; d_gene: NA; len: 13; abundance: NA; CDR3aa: CATLGQDTGELFF; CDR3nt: TGTGCCACCCTCGGGCAAGACACCGGGGAGCTGTTTTTT
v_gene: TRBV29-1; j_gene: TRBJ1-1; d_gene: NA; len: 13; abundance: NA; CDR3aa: CSVFGERGTEAFF; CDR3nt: TGCAGCGTTTTTGGGGAAAGGGGCACTGAAGCTTTCTTT
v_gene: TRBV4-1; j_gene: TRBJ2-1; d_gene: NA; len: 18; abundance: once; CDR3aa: CASSQEGLLDSSYNEQFF; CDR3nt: TGCGCCAGCAGCCAAGAGGGCCTGCTGGACAGCTCCTACAATGAGCAGTTCTTC
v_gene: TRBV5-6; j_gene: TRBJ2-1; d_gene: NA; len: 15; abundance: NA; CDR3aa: CASSLLTGSYNEQFF; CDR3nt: TGTGCCAGCAGCTTGTTAACAGGGTCCTACAATGAGCAGTTCTTC
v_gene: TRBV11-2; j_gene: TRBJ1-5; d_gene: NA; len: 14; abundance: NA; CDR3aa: CASSQGLANQPQHF; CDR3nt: TGTGCCAGCAGCCAAGGGCTGGCGAATCAGCCCCAGCATTTT
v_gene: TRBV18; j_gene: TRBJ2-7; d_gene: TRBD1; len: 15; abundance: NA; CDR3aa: CASSSGQVGSYEQYF; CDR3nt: TGTGCCAGCTCTTCTGGACAGGTCGGCTCCTACGAGCAGTACTTC
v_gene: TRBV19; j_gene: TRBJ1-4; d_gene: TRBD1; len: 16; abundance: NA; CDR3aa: CASTPGQGRSNEKLFF; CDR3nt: TGTGCCAGTACGCCGGGACAGGGCAGATCTAATGAAAAACTGTTTTTT
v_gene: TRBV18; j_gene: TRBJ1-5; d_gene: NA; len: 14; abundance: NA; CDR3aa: CASSPGGSDQPQHF; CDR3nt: TGTGCCAGCTCACCAGGGGGGTCGGATCAGCCCCAGCATTTT
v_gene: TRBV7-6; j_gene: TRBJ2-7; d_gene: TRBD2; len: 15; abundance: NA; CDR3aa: CASSLSSGGPFEQYF; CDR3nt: TGTGCCAGCAGCTTGTCTAGCGGGGGGCCTTTCGAGCAGTACTTC
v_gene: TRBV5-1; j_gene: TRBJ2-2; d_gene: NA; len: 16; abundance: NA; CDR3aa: CASSLATSTNTGELFF; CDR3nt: TGCGCCAGCAGCTTGGCCACTAGCACAAACACCGGGGAGCTGTTTTTT
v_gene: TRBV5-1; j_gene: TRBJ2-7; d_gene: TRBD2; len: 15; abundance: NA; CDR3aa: CASSLGSGGTYEQYF; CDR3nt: TGCGCCAGCAGCTTGGGGTCGGGGGGAACCTACGAGCAGTACTTC
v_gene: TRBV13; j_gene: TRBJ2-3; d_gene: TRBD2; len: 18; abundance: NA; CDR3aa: CASSFRAGGSTSTDTQYF; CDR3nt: TGTGCCAGCAGCTTCCGAGCGGGGGGATCGACTAGCACAGATACGCAGTATTTT
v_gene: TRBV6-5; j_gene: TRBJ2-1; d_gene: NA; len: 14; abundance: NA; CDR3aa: CASSYGGPDNEQFF; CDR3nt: TGTGCCAGCAGTTACGGGGGGCCGGACAATGAGCAGTTCTTC
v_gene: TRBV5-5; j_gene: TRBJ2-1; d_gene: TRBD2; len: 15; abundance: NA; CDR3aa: CASSLEAGADNEQFF; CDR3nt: TGTGCCAGCAGCTTGGAAGCGGGGGCTGACAATGAGCAGTTCTTC
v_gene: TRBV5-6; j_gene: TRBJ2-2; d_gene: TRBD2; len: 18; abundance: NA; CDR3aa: CASSTLPSGGPKHRGAVF; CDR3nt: TGTGCCAGCAGCACCCTACCTAGCGGGGGGCCGAAACACCGGGGAGCTGTTTTT